Listed below are T cell receptor beta chains from one sample, sequenced in a study of blood T cell repertoires in COVID-19. Produced via immunoSEQ multiplex PCR; TCRdb's table is partial and in-frame only. This table holds around 190,000 clones, about 80% found once. The sample consisted of peripheral blood. The receptor set was obtained from a human donor in a cohort sampled during active COVID-19. CDR3s include the opening cysteine and the closing phenylalanine or tryptophan. D genes are given only for firm matches. The size of a clone is reported for some rows only, either as once, few or many, or as a class for expanded clones.

J: TRBJ2-1; size: .; V: TRBV11-3; D: TRBD2; DNA: TGTGCCAGCAGCTCAAGGACTAGTGAAGACAATGAGCAGTTCTTC; CDR3: CASSSRTSEDNEQFF
J: TRBJ1-6; size: .; V: TRBV7-9; D: .; DNA: TGTGCCAGCAGCTTAGGGGCGGGACGGATAGATTCACCCCTCCACTTT; CDR3: CASSLGAGRIDSPLHF
J: TRBJ2-7; size: .; V: TRBV5-1; D: .; DNA: TGCGCCAGCAGCTTGGATTTGGCAGGGTCCCACTACGAGCAGTACTTC; CDR3: CASSLDLAGSHYEQYF
J: TRBJ2-1; size: .; V: TRBV11-2; D: .; DNA: TGTGCCAGCAGCTTTATGAGCACCCCAATCTACAATGAGCAGTTCTTC; CDR3: CASSFMSTPIYNEQFF
J: TRBJ2-7; size: .; V: TRBV30; D: .; DNA: TGTGCCTCCGCCTTAGGAGCCGGAACCTACGAGCAGTACTTC; CDR3: CASALGAGTYEQYF
J: TRBJ1-2; size: .; V: TRBV20-1; D: .; DNA: TGCAGTGCTAGATTGCTATTATTCTTC; CDR3: CSARLLLFF
J: TRBJ2-7; size: .; V: TRBV6-5; D: .; DNA: TGTGCCAGTTCTGTGGGGGGGCTATCCTACGAGCAGTACTTC; CDR3: CASSVGGLSYEQYF
J: TRBJ1-3; size: .; V: TRBV2; D: .; DNA: TGTGCCAGCAGTGAACTAACAGCCTCTGGAAACACCATATATTTT; CDR3: CASSELTASGNTIYF
J: TRBJ2-7; size: few; V: TRBV30; D: .; DNA: TGTGCCTGGAGTCACGGGCCGAGGGTTGAGCAGTACTTC; CDR3: CAWSHGPRVEQYF
J: TRBJ1-2; size: few; V: TRBV2; D: .; DNA: TGTGCCAGCAGACCCACAGAAATCTACACCTTC; CDR3: CASRPTEIYTF
J: TRBJ1-6; size: .; V: TRBV25-1; D: TRBD1; DNA: TGTGCCAGCAGATCCGGGACAGAGAATTCACCCCTCCACTTT; CDR3: CASRSGTENSPLHF
J: TRBJ2-7; size: .; V: TRBV18; D: TRBD2; DNA: TGTGCCAGCTCACCCGGGGCGGGGGGGCACGACGAGCAGTACTTC; CDR3: CASSPGAGGHDEQYF
J: TRBJ2-7; size: .; V: TRBV19; D: .; DNA: TGTGCCAGTAGTATAGATTCATCTACCTACGAGCAGTACTTC; CDR3: CASSIDSSTYEQYF
J: TRBJ2-7; size: .; V: TRBV3-1/TRBV3-2; D: TRBD2; DNA: TGTGCCAGCAGCCAAGATTGGGCGGGGGGCTACGAGCAGTACTTC; CDR3: CASSQDWAGGYEQYF
J: TRBJ1-5; size: .; V: TRBV4-1; D: .; DNA: TGCGCCAGCAGCCAGGGAGACAGGCACAATCAGCCCCAGCATTTT; CDR3: CASSQGDRHNQPQHF
J: TRBJ2-5; size: .; V: TRBV3-1/TRBV3-2; D: .; DNA: TGTGCCAGCAGCCAAGTCCGGACAAGAGTAGAGACCCAGTACTTC; CDR3: CASSQVRTRVETQYF
J: TRBJ1-6; size: .; V: TRBV5-1; D: .; DNA: TGCGCCAGCAGCTTGACAGGCGAAAATTCACCCCTCCACTTT; CDR3: CASSLTGENSPLHF
J: TRBJ1-3; size: few; V: TRBV5-8; D: .; DNA: TGTGCCAGCAGCTTGGAGGCGGAGGCTGGAAACACCATATATTTT; CDR3: CASSLEAEAGNTIYF
J: TRBJ1-3; size: .; V: TRBV3-1/TRBV3-2; D: TRBD1; DNA: TGTGCCAGCAGCCAATACGGCGGACAGGCGAGATCTGGAAACACCATATATTTT; CDR3: CASSQYGGQARSGNTIYF
J: TRBJ2-7; size: .; V: TRBV2; D: .; DNA: TGTGCCAGCACCCCCAGGGGCTCCCGCTACGAGCAGTACTTC; CDR3: CASTPRGSRYEQYF
J: TRBJ2-4; size: few; V: TRBV27; D: TRBD1; DNA: TGTGCCAGCAGTCCAACCCAGGGGGTGGACATTCAGTACTTC; CDR3: CASSPTQGVDIQYF
J: TRBJ2-7; size: once; V: TRBV11-1; D: TRBD1; DNA: TGTGCCAGCAGCAGACAGGGGTTCTCCTACGAGCAGTACTTC; CDR3: CASSRQGFSYEQYF
J: TRBJ1-5; size: .; V: TRBV5-4; D: .; DNA: TGTGCCAGCAGCTTGATCAAGGGGCTTTATAGCAATCAGCCCCAGCATTTT; CDR3: CASSLIKGLYSNQPQHF